This T cell receptor beta chain was recorded in a study of blood T cell repertoires in COVID-19. About the study: Sites across the United States, Italy and Spain contributed samples from acute and convalescent COVID-19. The cDNA or gDNA used as material had been derived from T cells, B-cell-depleted T cells, or PBMCs.

The authors' processing: Using reference gene primer amplification, nucleated cell counts were estimated. This table comes from immunoSEQ multiplex PCR, and its TCRdb copy is limited to in-frame clones, with some not included. Clonal size and the V and J genes are those of that table, whereas D and trimming came from the DNA. The sample records 100,000 or so clones, roughly 80% being singletons. This clonotype originated in a woman aged 80 or over with acute or convalescent COVID-19. Sequenced input: peripheral blood.

CDR3 bases: TGTGCCAGTAGGGGCAGGGTGTCATCCGAGCAGTACTTC. Its protein product is CASRGRVSSEQYF. V gene TRBV19 combines with J gene TRBJ2-7, with D possibly being TRBD1 (5 bases). Trimming pared 6 bases from V and 6 bases from J, leaving 15 bases between. Germline-derived CDR1 and CDR2 are LNHDA and SQIVND (reference sequence). The CDR3 contains 13 residues.